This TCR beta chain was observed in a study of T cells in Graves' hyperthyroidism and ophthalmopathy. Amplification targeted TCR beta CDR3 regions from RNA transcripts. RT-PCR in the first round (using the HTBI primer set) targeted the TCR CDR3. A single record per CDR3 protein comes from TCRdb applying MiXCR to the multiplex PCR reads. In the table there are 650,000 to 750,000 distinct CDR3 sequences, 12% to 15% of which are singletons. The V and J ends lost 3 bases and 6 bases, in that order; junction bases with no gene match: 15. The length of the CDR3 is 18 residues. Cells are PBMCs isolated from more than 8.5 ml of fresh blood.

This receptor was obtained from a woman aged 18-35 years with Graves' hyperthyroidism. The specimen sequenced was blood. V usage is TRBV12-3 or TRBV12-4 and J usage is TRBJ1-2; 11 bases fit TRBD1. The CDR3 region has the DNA TGTGCCAGCAGTTTGCCCCCGGACAGGGGGCGATATGTACATGGCTACACCTTC. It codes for CASSLPPDRGRYVHGYTF.